This TCR beta chain was obtained from a study of T cell repertoires in aging, cancer and after chemotherapy. Whole-study context: Donors were grouped into six age bands spanning 30 or younger through 70 or older.

Per the germline V gene, CDR1 is SGHRS and CDR2 is YFSETQ. This CDR3 is 13 amino acids long. A note on this clonotype: A much larger clone sits a single nucleotide away, making a read error possible.

Multiplex touch-down PCR with TRB-A/B primers amplified rearranged V-D-J TRB sequences. Each CDR3 protein gets one entry after TCRdb re-called the multiplex PCR reads with MiXCR. The sample shows about 1,000 distinct CDR3 sequences, about 26% of them seen only once. The template was genomic DNA from peripheral blood, not RNA. The sequence was obtained from a human donor with a blood cancer. The sample was blood. V gene TRBV5-1 combines with J gene TRBJ2-7, with D tentatively TRBD1 or TRBD2 (5 bases each). This chain's CDR3 is CVSSLGWGNEQYF. The CDR3 region has the DNA TGCGTCAGCAGCTTAGGGTGGGGGAACGAGCAGTACTTC.